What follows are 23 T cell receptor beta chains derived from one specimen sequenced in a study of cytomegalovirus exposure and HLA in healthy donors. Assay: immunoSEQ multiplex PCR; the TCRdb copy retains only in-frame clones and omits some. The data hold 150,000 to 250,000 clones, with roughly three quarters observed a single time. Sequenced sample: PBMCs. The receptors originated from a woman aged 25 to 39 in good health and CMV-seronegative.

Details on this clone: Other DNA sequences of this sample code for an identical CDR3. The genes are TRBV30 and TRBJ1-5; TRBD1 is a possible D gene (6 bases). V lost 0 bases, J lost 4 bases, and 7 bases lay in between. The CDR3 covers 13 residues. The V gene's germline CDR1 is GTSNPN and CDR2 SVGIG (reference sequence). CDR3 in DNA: TGTGCCTGGAGTGTAGACAGGAATCAGCCCCAGCATTTT. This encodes CAWSVDRNQPQHF.

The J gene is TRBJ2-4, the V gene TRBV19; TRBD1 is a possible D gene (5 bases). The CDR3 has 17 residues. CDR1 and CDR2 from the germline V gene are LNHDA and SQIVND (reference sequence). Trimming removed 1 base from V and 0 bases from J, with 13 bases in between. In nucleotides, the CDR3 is TGTGCCAGTAGTATAGGTCAGGGCAGGCTAGCCAAAAACATTCAGTACTTC. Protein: CASSIGQGRLAKNIQYF.

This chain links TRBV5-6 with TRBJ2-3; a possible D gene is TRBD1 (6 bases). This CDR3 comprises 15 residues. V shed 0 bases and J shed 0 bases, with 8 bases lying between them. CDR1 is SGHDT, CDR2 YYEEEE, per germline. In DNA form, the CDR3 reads TGTGCCAGCAGCTTGGGGGGGCCAAGCACAGATACGCAGTATTTT. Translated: CASSLGGPSTDTQYF.

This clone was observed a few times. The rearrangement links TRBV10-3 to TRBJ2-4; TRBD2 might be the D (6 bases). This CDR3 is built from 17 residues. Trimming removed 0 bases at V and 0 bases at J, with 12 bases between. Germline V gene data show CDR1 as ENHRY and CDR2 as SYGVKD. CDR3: CAISESGGSLAKNIQYF. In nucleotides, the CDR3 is TGTGCCATCAGTGAGTCGGGAGGCTCCTTAGCCAAAAACATTCAGTACTTC.

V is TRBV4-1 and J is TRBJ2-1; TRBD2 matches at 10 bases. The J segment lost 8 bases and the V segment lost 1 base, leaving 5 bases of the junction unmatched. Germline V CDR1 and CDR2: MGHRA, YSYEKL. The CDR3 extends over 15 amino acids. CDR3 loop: CASSQASGSGDEQFF. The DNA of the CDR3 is TGCGCCAGCAGCCAAGCTAGCGGGAGCGGGGATGAGCAGTTCTTC.

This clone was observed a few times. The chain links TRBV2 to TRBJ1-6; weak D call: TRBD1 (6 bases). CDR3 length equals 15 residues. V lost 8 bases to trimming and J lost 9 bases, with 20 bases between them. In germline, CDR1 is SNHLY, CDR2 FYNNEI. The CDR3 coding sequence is TGTGCCAGCCAAACCACAGGGTTAGAAGGTTCACCCCTCCACTTT. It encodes CASQTTGLEGSPLHF. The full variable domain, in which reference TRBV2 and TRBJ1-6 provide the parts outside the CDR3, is EPEVTQTPSHQVTQMGQEVILRCVPISNHLYFYWYRQILGQKVEFLVSFYNNEISEKSEIFDDQFSVERPDGSNFTLKIRSTKLEDSAMYFCASQTTGLEGSPLHFGNGTRLTVT.

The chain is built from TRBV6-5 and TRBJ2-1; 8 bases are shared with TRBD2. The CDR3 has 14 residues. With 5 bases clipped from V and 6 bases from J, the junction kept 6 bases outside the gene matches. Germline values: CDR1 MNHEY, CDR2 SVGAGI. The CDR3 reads CASSRGGPINEQFF. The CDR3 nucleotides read TGTGCCAGCAGTCGGGGGGGCCCCATCAATGAGCAGTTCTTC.

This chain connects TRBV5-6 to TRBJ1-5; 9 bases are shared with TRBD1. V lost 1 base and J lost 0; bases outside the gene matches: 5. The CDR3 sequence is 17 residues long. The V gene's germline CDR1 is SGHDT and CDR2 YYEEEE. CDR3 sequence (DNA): TGTGCCAGCAGCTTGAGACAGGGGGGGTTTAGCAATCAGCCCCAGCATTTT. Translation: CASSLRQGGFSNQPQHF.

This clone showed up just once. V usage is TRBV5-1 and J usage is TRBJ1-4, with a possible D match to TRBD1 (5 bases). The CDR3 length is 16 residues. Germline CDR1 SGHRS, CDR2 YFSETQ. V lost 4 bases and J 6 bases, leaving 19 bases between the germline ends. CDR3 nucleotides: TGCGCCAGCAGCCCACGGGGAGGGGTAGAGGATGAAAAACTGTTTTTT. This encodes CASSPRGGVEDEKLFF.

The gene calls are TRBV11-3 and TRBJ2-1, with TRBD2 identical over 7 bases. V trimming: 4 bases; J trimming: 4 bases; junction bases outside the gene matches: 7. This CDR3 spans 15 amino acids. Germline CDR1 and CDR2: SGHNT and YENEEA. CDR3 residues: CASSSLAGAYNEQFF. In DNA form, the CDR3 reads TGTGCCAGCAGCTCCCTCGCGGGAGCGTACAATGAGCAGTTCTTC.

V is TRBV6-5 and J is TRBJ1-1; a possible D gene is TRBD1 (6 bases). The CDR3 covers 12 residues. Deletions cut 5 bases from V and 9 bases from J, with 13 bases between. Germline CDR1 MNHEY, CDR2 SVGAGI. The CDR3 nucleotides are TGTGCCAGCAGTCAGGGGCCCCTTAAAGCTTTCTTT. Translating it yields CASSQGPLKAFF.

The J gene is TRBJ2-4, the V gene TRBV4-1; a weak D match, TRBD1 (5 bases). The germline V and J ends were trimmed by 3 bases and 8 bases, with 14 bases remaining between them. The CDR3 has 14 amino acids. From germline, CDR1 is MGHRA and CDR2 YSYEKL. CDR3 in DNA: TGCGCCAGCAGCCAGCCCCAGGGTATTGACATTCAGTACTTC. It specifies CASSQPQGIDIQYF.

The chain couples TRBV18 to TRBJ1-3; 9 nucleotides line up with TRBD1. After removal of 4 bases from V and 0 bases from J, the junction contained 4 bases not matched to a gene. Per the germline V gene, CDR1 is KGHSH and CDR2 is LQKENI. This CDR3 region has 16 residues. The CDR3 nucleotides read TGTGCCAGCTCACGGGGACAGGGAAACTCTGGAAACACCATATATTTT. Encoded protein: CASSRGQGNSGNTIYF.

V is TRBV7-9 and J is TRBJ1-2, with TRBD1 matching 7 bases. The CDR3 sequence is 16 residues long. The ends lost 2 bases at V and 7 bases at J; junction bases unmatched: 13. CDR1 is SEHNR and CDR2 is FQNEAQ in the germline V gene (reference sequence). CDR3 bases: TGTGCCAGCAGCTTACCCTTAGGGGGCGAGAGAGGTGGCTACACCTTC. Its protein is CASSLPLGGERGGYTF.

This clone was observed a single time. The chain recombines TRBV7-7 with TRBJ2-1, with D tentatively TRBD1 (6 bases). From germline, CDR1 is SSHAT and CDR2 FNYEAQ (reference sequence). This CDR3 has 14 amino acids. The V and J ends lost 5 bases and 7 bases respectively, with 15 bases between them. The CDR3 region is CASSPGQPKNEQFF. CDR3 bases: TGTGCCAGCAGCCCGGGACAACCTAAGAATGAGCAGTTCTTC.

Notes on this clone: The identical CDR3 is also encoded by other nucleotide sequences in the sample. The CDR3 DNA follows: TGTGCCAGCAGTTACTCCCTAGCGGGGGAAGAGACCCAGTACTTC. Its protein product is CASSYSLAGEETQYF. This chain connects TRBV6-5 to TRBJ2-5; 10 bases are a match to TRBD2. J gave up 3 bases and V 0 bases, and 1 base lay outside the gene matches. There are 15 residues in the CDR3. Germline lookup yields CDR1 MNHEY and CDR2 SVGAGI.

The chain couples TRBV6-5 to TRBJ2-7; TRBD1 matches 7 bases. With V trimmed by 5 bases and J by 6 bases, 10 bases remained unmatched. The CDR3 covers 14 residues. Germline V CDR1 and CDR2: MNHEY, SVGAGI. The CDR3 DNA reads TGTGCCAGCAGTCTGACGACAGGGAAGGCCGAGCAGTACTTC. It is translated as CASSLTTGKAEQYF.

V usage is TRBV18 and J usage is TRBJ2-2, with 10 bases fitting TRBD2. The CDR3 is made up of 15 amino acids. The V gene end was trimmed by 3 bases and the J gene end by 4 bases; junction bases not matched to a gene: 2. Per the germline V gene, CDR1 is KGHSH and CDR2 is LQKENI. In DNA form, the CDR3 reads TGTGCCAGCTCACCGGCTAGCGGGGGCACCGGGGAGCTGTTTTTT. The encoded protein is CASSPASGGTGELFF.

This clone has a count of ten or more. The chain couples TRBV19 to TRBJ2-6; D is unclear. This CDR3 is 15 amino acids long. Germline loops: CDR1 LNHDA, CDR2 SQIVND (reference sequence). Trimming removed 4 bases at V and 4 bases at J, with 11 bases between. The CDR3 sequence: CASSSPSTGANVLTF. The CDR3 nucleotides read TGTGCCAGTAGTAGCCCCAGTACCGGGGCCAACGTCCTGACTTTC.

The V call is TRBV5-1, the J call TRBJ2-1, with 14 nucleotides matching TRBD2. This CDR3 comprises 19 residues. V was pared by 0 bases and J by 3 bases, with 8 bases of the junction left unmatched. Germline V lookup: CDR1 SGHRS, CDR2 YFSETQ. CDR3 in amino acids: CASSLATGLAGGNYNEQFF. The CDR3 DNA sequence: TGCGCCAGCAGCTTGGCAACCGGACTAGCGGGGGGCAACTACAATGAGCAGTTCTTC.

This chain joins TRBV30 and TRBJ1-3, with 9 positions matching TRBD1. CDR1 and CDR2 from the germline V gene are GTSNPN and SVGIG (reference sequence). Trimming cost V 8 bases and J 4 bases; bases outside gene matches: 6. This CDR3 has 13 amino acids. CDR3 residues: CAGGQGSGNTIYF. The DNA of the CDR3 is TGTGCCGGGGGACAGGGTTCGGGAAACACCATATATTTT. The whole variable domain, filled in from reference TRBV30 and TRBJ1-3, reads SQTIHQWPATLVQPVGSPLSLECTVEGTSNPNLYWYRQAAGRGLQLLFYSVGIGQISSEVPQNLSASRPQDRQFILSSKKLLLSDSGFYLCAGGQGSGNTIYFGEGSWLTVV.

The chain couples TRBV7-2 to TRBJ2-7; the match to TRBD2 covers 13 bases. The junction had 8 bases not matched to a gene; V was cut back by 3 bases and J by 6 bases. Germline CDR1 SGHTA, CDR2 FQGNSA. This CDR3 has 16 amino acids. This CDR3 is CASSFVLAGGPLEQYF. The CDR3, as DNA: TGTGCCAGCAGCTTCGTACTAGCGGGAGGGCCCCTCGAGCAGTACTTC.

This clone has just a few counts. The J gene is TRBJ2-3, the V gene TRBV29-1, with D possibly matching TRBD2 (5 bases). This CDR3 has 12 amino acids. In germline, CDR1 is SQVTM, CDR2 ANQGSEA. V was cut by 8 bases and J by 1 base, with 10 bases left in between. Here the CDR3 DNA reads TGCAGCAGCGTCGGGGGCACAGATACGCAGTATTTT. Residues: CSSVGGTDTQYF.